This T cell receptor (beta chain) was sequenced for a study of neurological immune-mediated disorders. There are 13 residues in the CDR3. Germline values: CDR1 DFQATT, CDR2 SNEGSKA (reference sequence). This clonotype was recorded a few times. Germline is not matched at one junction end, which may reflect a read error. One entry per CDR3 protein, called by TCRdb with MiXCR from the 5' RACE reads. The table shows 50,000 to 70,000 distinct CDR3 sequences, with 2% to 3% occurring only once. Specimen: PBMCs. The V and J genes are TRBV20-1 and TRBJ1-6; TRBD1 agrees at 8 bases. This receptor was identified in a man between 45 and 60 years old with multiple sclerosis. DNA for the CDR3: TGCAGTGCTAGTGGACAGGGATATTCAACCCTCAACTTT. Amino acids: CSASGQGYSTLNF.